Following are 31 T cell receptor beta chains from one sample sequenced in a study of early stage breast cancer tumors. Assay: immunoSEQ multiplex PCR; the TCRdb copy retains only in-frame clones and omits some. Of about 28,000 clones in the sample, around 75% were seen once. Input material: blood. The receptors derive from a person aged 40-50 years with breast cancer.

This CDR3 reads CASSLGGRGVLDTQYF. In DNA, the CDR3 is TGCGCCAGCAGCTTGGGAGGTCGCGGGGTTTTGGATACGCAGTATTTT. The chain recombines TRBV5-1 with TRBJ2-3, with a tentative D call TRBD2 (6 bases). CDR1 and CDR2 from the germline V gene are SGHRS and YFSETQ. Deletions cut 0 bases from V and 6 bases from J, with 17 bases between. The CDR3 covers 16 residues.

This clone appeared once. The J gene is TRBJ2-3, the V gene TRBV28; D ambiguous. The CDR3 spans 13 residues. Per germline, CDR1 MDHEN and CDR2 SYDVKM. V was clipped by 6 bases and J by 2 bases, with 9 bases between them. The CDR3 sequence is CASSTPNTDTQYF. The CDR3 DNA reads TGTGCCAGCAGCACACCAAACACAGATACGCAGTATTTT.

This chain links TRBV5-1 with TRBJ2-7, with D possibly matching TRBD2 (6 bases). V gave up 5 bases and J gave up 2 bases, with 20 bases separating them. This CDR3 region has 16 residues. Germline values: CDR1 SGHRS, CDR2 YFSETQ. CDR3 protein: CASSLSGGDLPYEQYF. Here the CDR3 DNA reads TGCGCCAGCAGTCTTTCGGGCGGGGATTTACCCTACGAGCAGTACTTC. The full variable domain, in which reference TRBV5-1 and TRBJ2-7 provide the parts outside the CDR3, is KAGVTQTPRYLIKTRGQQVTLSCSPISGHRSVSWYQQTPGQGLQFLFEYFSETQRNKGNFPGRFSGRQFSNSRSEMNVSTLELGDSALYLCASSLSGGDLPYEQYFGPGTRLTVT.

This clone was recorded once. The chain carries TRBV28 and TRBJ2-7, with 10 bases aligning to TRBD2. Looked up from germline, CDR1 is MDHEN and CDR2 is SYDVKM. There are 15 residues in the CDR3. V lost 2 bases to trimming and J lost 3 bases; unmatched junction nucleotides: 4. The chain's CDR3 is CASSLLAGDIYEQYF. The CDR3 region has the DNA TGTGCCAGCAGTTTACTAGCGGGAGATATCTACGAGCAGTACTTC. The entire variable domain, with the rest obtained from reference TRBV28 and TRBJ2-7, is as follows: DVKVTQSSRYLVKRTGEKVFLECVQDMDHENMFWYRQDPGLGLRLIYFSYDVKMKEKGDIPEGYSVSREKKERFSLILESASTNQTSMYLCASSLLAGDIYEQYFGPGTRLTVT.

This clone was detected only a few times. The J gene is TRBJ1-2, the V gene TRBV7-2; no clear D gene. The CDR3 consists of 13 residues. Looked up from germline, CDR1 is SGHTA and CDR2 is FQGNSA. V was trimmed by 6 bases and J by 7 bases, leaving 15 bases between them. The CDR3 bases are TGTGCCAGCAGGCGCTCCGGGGAAGGTGGCTACACCTTC. The encoded protein is CASRRSGEGGYTF. The full variable domain, rest sourced from reference TRBV7-2 and TRBJ1-2, is GAGVSQSPSNKVTEKGKDVELRCDPISGHTALYWYRQSLGQGLEFLIYFQGNSAPDKSGLPSDRFSAERTGGSVSTLTIQRTQQEDSAVYLCASRRSGEGGYTFGSGTRLTVV.

The chain employs TRBV7-9 and TRBJ2-3, with a possible D match to TRBD2 (6 bases). This CDR3 comprises 15 residues. Trimming pared 5 bases from V and 4 bases from J, leaving 16 bases between. The germline gives CDR1 SEHNR, CDR2 FQNEAQ (reference sequence). CDR3 in amino acids: CASSAHGGGSDTQYF. Written as DNA, the CDR3 is TGTGCCAGCAGCGCCCACGGTGGGGGGTCAGATACGCAGTATTTT.

Remarks on this clone: An end of the junction differs from the germline gene, which may be a read error. The chain employs TRBV4-3 and TRBJ2-7; perhaps TRBD1 as D (6 bases). The CDR3 spans 13 residues. From germline, CDR1 is LGHNA and CDR2 YSLEER. The CDR3 DNA reads TGCGCCAGCAGCCAAGAAACAGGGTACGGGCAGTACTTC. Protein product: CASSQETGYGQYF.

The chain employs TRBV5-6 and TRBJ2-3; unclear D gene. Trimming removed 0 bases at V and 4 bases at J, with 9 bases between. Germline V CDR1 and CDR2: SGHDT, YYEEEE. The CDR3 sequence is 14 residues long. This CDR3 is CASSLGLDADTQYF. CDR3 nucleotide sequence: TGTGCCAGCAGCTTGGGACTCGACGCAGATACGCAGTATTTT.

The chain recombines TRBV5-1 with TRBJ2-7; D is unclear. In germline, CDR1 is SGHRS, CDR2 YFSETQ. CDR3 size: 15 residues. Between the trimmed V and J ends, which lost 2 bases and 0 bases, there was a span of 12 bases. The CDR3 protein is CASSFTPVSSYEQYF. As DNA, the CDR3 is TGCGCCAGCAGCTTCACCCCGGTTTCCTCCTACGAGCAGTACTTC.

This chain connects TRBV30 to TRBJ1-6; 12 bases are a match to TRBD1. Germline V lookup: CDR1 GTSNPN, CDR2 SVGIG (reference sequence). V dropped 2 bases and J dropped 10; count of bases not matched to a gene: 6. CDR3 length equals 15 residues. The chain's CDR3 is CAWSTAGTGGSPLHF. CDR3 sequence (DNA): TGTGCCTGGAGTACGGCCGGGACAGGGGGCTCACCCCTCCACTTT.

DNA for the CDR3: TGTGCCAGTAGTAGTGGTCTTGGGGGCCCCTACGAGCAGTACTTC. Encoded protein: CASSSGLGGPYEQYF. The rearrangement uses TRBV19 and TRBJ2-7; TRBD1 might be the D (6 bases). CDR3 length: 15 amino acids. Trimming pared 4 bases from V and 2 bases from J, leaving 15 bases between. The germline gives CDR1 LNHDA, CDR2 SQIVND (reference sequence).

The rearrangement uses TRBV9 and TRBJ1-1; TRBD1 matches 8 bases. The J segment lost 2 bases and the V segment lost 3 bases, leaving 6 bases of the junction unmatched. Looked up from germline, CDR1 is SGDLS and CDR2 is YYNGEE. This CDR3 has 15 amino acids. The CDR3 DNA reads TGTGCCAGCAGCGGCGGACAGGGAGGTAACACTGAAGCTTTCTTT. Translated: CASSGGQGGNTEAFF. Combining the CDR3 with reference TRBV9 and TRBJ1-1 gives the whole variable domain DSGVTQTPKHLITATGQRVTLRCSPRSGDLSVYWYQQSLDQGLQFLIQYYNGEERAKGNILERFSAQQFPDLHSELNLSSLELGDSALYFCASSGGQGGNTEAFFGQGTRLTVV.

The rearrangement uses TRBV27 and TRBJ1-4; D remains unclear. V lost 6 bases, J lost 1 base, and 9 bases lay in between. CDR1 MNHEY and CDR2 SMNVEV come from the germline V gene (reference sequence). The CDR3 is 14 residues long. For the CDR3, the DNA is TGTGCCAGCAGAGAAGGTGAAACTAATGAAAAACTGTTTTTT. This encodes CASREGETNEKLFF. The full variable domain, its missing parts supplied by reference TRBV27 and TRBJ1-4, is EAQVTQNPRYLITVTGKKLTVTCSQNMNHEYMSWYRQDPGLGLRQIYYSMNVEVTDKGDVPEGYKVSRKEKRNFPLILESPSPNQTSLYFCASREGETNEKLFFGSGTQLSVL.

The chain carries TRBV2 and TRBJ2-7; the match to TRBD2 covers 10 bases. This CDR3 has 15 amino acids. Germline trimming cut 0 bases from V and 6 bases from J; bases unmatched to any gene: 5. Germline CDR1 reads SNHLY; CDR2 reads FYNNEI. The DNA for the CDR3 is TGTGCCAGCAGTGAAGCCCCAGCGGGAGGGCCCGAGCAGTACTTC. Protein sequence: CASSEAPAGGPEQYF.

This sequence joins TRBV11-2 and TRBJ2-3, with TRBD2 matching 12 bases. The CDR3 consists of 16 residues. Trimming cost V 5 bases and J 5 bases; bases outside gene matches: 8. Germline CDR1 is SGHAT and CDR2 is FQNNGV. The CDR3: CASSVTTSGSGDTQYF. CDR3 bases: TGTGCCAGCAGCGTAACGACTAGCGGGAGTGGAGATACGCAGTATTTT.

In regard to this clone: This sample includes further DNA sequences coding for the same CDR3. The chain employs TRBV5-1 and TRBJ2-1, with TRBD2 matching over 13 bases. With V trimmed by 4 bases and J by 7 bases, 5 bases remained unmatched. CDR3 length equals 15 residues. Germline V gives CDR1 SGHRS, CDR2 YFSETQ. CDR3 loop: CASSLGLAGVNEQFF. The CDR3 bases are TGCGCCAGCAGCCTAGGACTAGCGGGAGTAAATGAGCAGTTCTTC. Complete variable domain (other parts from reference TRBV5-1 and TRBJ2-1): KAGVTQTPRYLIKTRGQQVTLSCSPISGHRSVSWYQQTPGQGLQFLFEYFSETQRNKGNFPGRFSGRQFSNSRSEMNVSTLELGDSALYLCASSLGLAGVNEQFFGPGTRLTVL.

The chain joins TRBV4-3 to TRBJ2-2; 7 nucleotides match TRBD2. Unmatched junction bases numbered 4, after V lost 0 bases and J lost 6 bases. Looked up from germline, CDR1 is LGHNA and CDR2 is YSLEER. The CDR3 is made up of 15 amino acids. The CDR3 sequence: CASSQEARGAGELFF. The CDR3 region has the DNA TGCGCCAGCAGCCAAGAGGCCCGGGGGGCCGGGGAGCTGTTTTTT.

The rearrangement links TRBV5-6 to TRBJ1-1, with a tentative D call TRBD1 (5 bases). V was trimmed by 4 bases and J by 0 bases, leaving 13 bases between them. In germline, CDR1 is SGHDT, CDR2 YYEEEE. The CDR3 sequence is 15 residues long. CDR3 in DNA: TGTGCCAGCAGCAACCTGGGGCGGATGAACACTGAAGCTTTCTTT. Translation: CASSNLGRMNTEAFF.

CDR3 sequence (DNA): TGTGCCAGCAGCGAATGGGACAGGGGGCAGGGGAATCAGCCCCAGCATTTT. Residues: CASSEWDRGQGNQPQHF. The rearrangement uses TRBV9 and TRBJ1-5; 12 nucleotides agree with TRBD1. The CDR3 loop spans 17 amino acids. Losses at the gene ends were 3 bases for V and 4 bases for J; bases not matched to a gene: 8. The germline gives CDR1 SGDLS, CDR2 YYNGEE. Full variable domain (missing parts from reference TRBV9 and TRBJ1-5): DSGVTQTPKHLITATGQRVTLRCSPRSGDLSVYWYQQSLDQGLQFLIQYYNGEERAKGNILERFSAQQFPDLHSELNLSSLELGDSALYFCASSEWDRGQGNQPQHFGDGTRLSIL.

V is TRBV19 and J is TRBJ2-2; a possible D gene is TRBD2 (5 bases). Per the germline V gene, CDR1 is LNHDA and CDR2 is SQIVND (reference sequence). CDR3 size: 18 residues. Between the trimmed V and J ends, which lost 1 base and 0 bases, there was a span of 15 bases. The CDR3 sequence is CASSIGELRLSNTGELFF. The CDR3 nucleotides are TGTGCCAGTAGTATAGGGGAGTTACGGCTCTCGAACACCGGGGAGCTGTTTTTT.

The genes are TRBV6-5 and TRBJ2-1, with no clear D. The CDR3 totals 14 residues. Germline V CDR1 and CDR2: MNHEY, SVGAGI. Trimming removed 0 bases from V and 10 bases from J, with 13 bases in between. DNA of the CDR3: TGTGCCAGCAGTTACTCGAGCTCGCCCCCAGAGCAGTTCTTC. This gives the protein CASSYSSSPPEQFF.

The chain is built from TRBV10-3 and TRBJ1-4; no clear D. Per the germline V gene, CDR1 is ENHRY and CDR2 is SYGVKD. Between the trimmed V and J ends, which lost 6 bases and 7 bases, there was a span of 15 bases. The CDR3 spans 14 residues. The CDR3 loop reads CAISPGAGREKLFF. CDR3 DNA sequence: TGTGCCATCAGCCCCGGAGCAGGTCGTGAAAAACTGTTTTTT.

The chain uses TRBV5-1 and TRBJ2-3; weak D call: TRBD2 (6 bases). From germline, CDR1 is SGHRS and CDR2 YFSETQ. This CDR3 has 16 residues. V was cut by 0 bases and J by 3 bases, with 14 bases left in between. The CDR3 DNA sequence: TGCGCCAGCAGCTTGGATGCTAGCGTGGGTACAGATACGCAGTATTTT. It translates to CASSLDASVGTDTQYF.

The rearrangement uses TRBV5-1 and TRBJ2-5, with D unresolved. Germline CDR1 and CDR2: SGHRS and YFSETQ. Trimming pared 0 bases from V and 7 bases from J, leaving 10 bases between. This CDR3 has 13 amino acids. The CDR3 coding sequence is TGCGCCAGCAGCTTGGCCGTTGAACGGACCCAGTACTTC. Its protein product is CASSLAVERTQYF.

To note about this clone: Other nucleotide sequences from this sample produce the same CDR3. The rearrangement joins TRBV5-1 to TRBJ2-7; D is perhaps TRBD2 (6 bases). The CDR3 has 15 amino acids. CDR1 SGHRS and CDR2 YFSETQ come from the germline V gene. Deletions cut 2 bases from V and 1 base from J, with 13 bases between. CDR3 nucleotides: TGCGCCAGCAGCTTCGGCGGGACCTCATCCTACGAGCAGTACTTC. It codes for CASSFGGTSSYEQYF.

In nucleotides, the CDR3 is TGTGCCAGCGGGGGGGGGAGTGCGTACAATGAGCAGTTCTTC. This sequence encodes CASGGGSAYNEQFF. V and J are TRBV9 and TRBJ2-1, with 7 positions matching TRBD2. The germline V gene encodes CDR1 SGDLS and CDR2 YYNGEE. V lost 7 bases and J lost 4; bases outside the gene matches: 8. The CDR3 has 14 residues.

V and J are TRBV7-2 and TRBJ2-7; 7 bases map to TRBD1. The V gene end was trimmed by 1 base and the J gene end by 4 bases; junction bases not matched to a gene: 7. Germline V gene lookup returns CDR1 SGHTA and CDR2 FQGNSA. This CDR3 has 15 amino acids. The CDR3 protein is CASSLGTGVVYEQYF. CDR3 sequence (DNA): TGTGCCAGCAGCTTAGGTACAGGGGTGGTTTACGAGCAGTACTTC.

In this sample, this clone turned up a few times. The chain recombines TRBV6-1 with TRBJ1-5; TRBD1 is a possible D gene (6 bases). Between the trimmed V and J ends, which lost 1 base and 7 bases, there was a span of 14 bases. The CDR3 runs to 15 residues. CDR1 MNHNS and CDR2 SASEGT come from the germline V gene. The CDR3 here is CASSEEGDWGQPQHF. DNA of the CDR3: TGTGCCAGCAGTGAAGAGGGGGATTGGGGCCAGCCCCAGCATTTT.

The rearrangement joins TRBV7-2 to TRBJ2-5; D is uncertain. This CDR3 is built from 13 residues. V was cut by 1 base and J by 7 bases, with 10 bases left in between. CDR1 and CDR2 from the germline V gene are SGHTA and FQGNSA. The CDR3 loop is CASSLGGVGTQYF. CDR3 sequence (DNA): TGTGCCAGCAGCTTAGGGGGTGTGGGGACCCAGTACTTC.

The chain recombines TRBV10-3 with TRBJ2-1; D is ambiguous. The V end lost 6 bases, the J end lost 8 bases, and 8 bases lay between the germline ends. CDR1 and CDR2 (germline): ENHRY, SYGVKD. The CDR3 extends over 11 amino acids. CDR3 amino acids: CAIRVEDEQFF. The CDR3 DNA reads as TGTGCCATCAGAGTAGAGGATGAGCAGTTCTTC.

The gene calls are TRBV13 and TRBJ2-1; 10 bases match TRBD2. This CDR3 has 16 amino acids. In germline, CDR1 is PRHDT, CDR2 FYEKMQ (reference sequence). Germline trimming cut 5 bases from V and 5 bases from J; bases unmatched to any gene: 9. The CDR3 coding sequence is TGTGCCAGCAGCCCCAGGACTAGCGGATCGGACAATGAGCAGTTCTTC. It specifies CASSPRTSGSDNEQFF.